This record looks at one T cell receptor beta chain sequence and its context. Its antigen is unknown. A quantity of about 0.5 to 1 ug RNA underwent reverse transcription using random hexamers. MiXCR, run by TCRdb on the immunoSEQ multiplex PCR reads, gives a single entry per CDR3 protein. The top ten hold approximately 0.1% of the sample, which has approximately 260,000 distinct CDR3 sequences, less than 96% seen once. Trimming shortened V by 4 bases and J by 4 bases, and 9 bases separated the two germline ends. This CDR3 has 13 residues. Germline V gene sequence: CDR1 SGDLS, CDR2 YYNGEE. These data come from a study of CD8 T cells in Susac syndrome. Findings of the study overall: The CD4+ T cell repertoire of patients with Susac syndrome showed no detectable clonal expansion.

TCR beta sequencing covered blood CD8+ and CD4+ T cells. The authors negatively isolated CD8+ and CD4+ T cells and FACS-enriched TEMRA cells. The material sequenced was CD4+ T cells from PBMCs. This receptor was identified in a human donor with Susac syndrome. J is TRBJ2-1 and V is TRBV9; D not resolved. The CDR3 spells CASSLPGYNEQFF. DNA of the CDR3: TGTGCCAGCAGCCTCCCCGGGTACAATGAGCAGTTCTTC.